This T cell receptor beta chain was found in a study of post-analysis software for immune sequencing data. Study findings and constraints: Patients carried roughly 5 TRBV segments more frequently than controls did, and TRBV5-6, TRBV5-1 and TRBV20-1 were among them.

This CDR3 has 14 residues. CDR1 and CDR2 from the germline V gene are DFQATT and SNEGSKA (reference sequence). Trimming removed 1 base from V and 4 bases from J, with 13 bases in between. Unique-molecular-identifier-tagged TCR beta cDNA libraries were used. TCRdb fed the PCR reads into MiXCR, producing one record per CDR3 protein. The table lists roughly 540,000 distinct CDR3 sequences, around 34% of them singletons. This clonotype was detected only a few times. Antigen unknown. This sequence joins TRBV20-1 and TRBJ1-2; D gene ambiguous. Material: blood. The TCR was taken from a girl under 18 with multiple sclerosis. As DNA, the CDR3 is TGCAGTGCTAGAGCTAGGGCCTCGGGCTATGGCTACACCTTC. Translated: CSARARASGYGYTF.